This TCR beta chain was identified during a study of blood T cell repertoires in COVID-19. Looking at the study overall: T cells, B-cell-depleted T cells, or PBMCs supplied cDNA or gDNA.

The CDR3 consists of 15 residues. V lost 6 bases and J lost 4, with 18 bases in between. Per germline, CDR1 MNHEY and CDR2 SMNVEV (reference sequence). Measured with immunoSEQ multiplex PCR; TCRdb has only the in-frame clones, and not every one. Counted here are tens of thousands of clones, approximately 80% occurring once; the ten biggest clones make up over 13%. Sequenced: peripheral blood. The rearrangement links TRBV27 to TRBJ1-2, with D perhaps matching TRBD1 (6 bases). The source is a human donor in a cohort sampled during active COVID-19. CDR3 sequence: CASSPRTATLYGYTF. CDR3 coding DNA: TGTGCCAGCAGCCCCAGGACAGCCACCCTCTATGGCTACACCTTC.